This T cell receptor (beta chain) was sequenced during a study of cytomegalovirus exposure and HLA in healthy donors. Study-wide background: Unique TCR beta sequences numbering some 110 million came from about 179 million T cells in an earlier analysis.

Points from the study as a whole: One variant, a missense change in DCLRE1C, was linked in a later analysis to TCR beta V- and J-gene trimming.

13 Jbeta primers and 60 Vbeta primers were used for the PCR. TCRdb's copy holds only in-frame clones and misses some; the assay was immunoSEQ multiplex PCR. The table shows 140,000 to 150,000 clones, with around 57% occurring only once. Trimming took 4 bases from V and 9 from J; bases not matched to a gene: 11. This CDR3 is 15 amino acids long. CDR1 and CDR2 from the germline V gene are SGHRS and YFSETQ. A word on this clone: Its target is unknown.

The gene calls are TRBV5-1 and TRBJ2-1; 9 bases fit TRBD2. Sequencing input: PBMCs. The receptor was derived from a male donor in good health and CMV-seronegative. This CDR3 is CASSPLGGGAGEQFF. DNA for the CDR3: TGCGCCAGCAGCCCCCTCGGCGGGGGGGCGGGTGAGCAGTTCTTC.